This entry lists 20 T cell receptor beta chains sequenced from one sample in a study of human T cells and chemical hapten exposure. Time point here: pre-sensitization, week 0. Treatment indicated: therapeutic diphenylcyclopropenone sensitization with weekly scalp DPC. TCRdb processed the RACE reads anew with MiXCR; each CDR3 protein has one entry. Among 180,000 or so distinct CDR3 sequences, approximately 29% were seen once, and the ten largest hold about 2.7%. The source material was whole blood, sampled in connection with sensitization to the hapten diphenylcyclopropenone (DPC). The receptors were gathered from a woman aged 25 to 39 with alopecia areata. Some clones in this sample may be carry-over from other donors' samples.

In this sample, this clonotype turned up a few times. The V call is TRBV2, the J call TRBJ2-5; D call uncertain. This CDR3 is 15 amino acids long. CDR1 is SNHLY, CDR2 FYNNEI, per germline. V dropped 6 bases and J dropped 1 base, with 15 bases sitting between them. The CDR3 loop reads CASSPILSGQETQYF. The DNA of the CDR3 is TGTGCCAGCAGCCCAATATTGAGTGGCCAAGAGACCCAGTACTTC. Full variable domain (remainder filled in from reference TRBV2 and TRBJ2-5): EPEVTQTPSHQVTQMGQEVILRCVPISNHLYFYWYRQILGQKVEFLVSFYNNEISEKSEIFDDQFSVERPDGSNFTLKIRSTKLEDSAMYFCASSPILSGQETQYFGPGTRLLVL.

The rearrangement links TRBV29-1 to TRBJ2-1; D not certain. Germline loops: CDR1 SQVTM, CDR2 ANQGSEA. The CDR3 extends over 14 amino acids. Trimming took 2 bases from V and 5 from J, leaving 13 bases between them. CDR3 in DNA: TGCAGCGTTGAACCCAGCACTATGGACAATGAGCAGTTCTTC. This sequence encodes CSVEPSTMDNEQFF.

J is TRBJ2-7 and V is TRBV6-2 or TRBV6-3; 8 bases are a match to TRBD1. Germline V CDR1 and CDR2: MNHEY, SVGEGT. This CDR3 contains 16 residues. V dropped 0 bases and J dropped 6; count of bases not matched to a gene: 10. Written as DNA, the CDR3 is TGTGCCAGCAGTTACTCCATTGGGACAGGATACTTCGAGCAGTACTTC. Translation: CASSYSIGTGYFEQYF.

A word on this clonotype: At one of its ends the junction is not consistent with the germline gene, which may arise from a read error. The V and J genes are TRBV7-7 and TRBJ2-5; D gene uncertain. The CDR3 runs to 15 residues. Germline-derived CDR1 and CDR2 are SSHAT and FNYEAQ (reference sequence). CDR3 protein: CASSLEPLSRETQYF. CDR3 in DNA: TGTGCTAGCAGCTTAGAGCCGCTGTCGAGGGAGACCCAGTACTTC.

The chain uses TRBV5-1 and TRBJ1-1; D perhaps matches TRBD1 (5 bases). The V end lost 2 bases, the J end lost 6 bases, and 8 bases lay between the germline ends. The CDR3 runs 12 residues. Germline CDR1 and CDR2: SGHRS and YFSETQ. The CDR3 spells CASSFTGAEAFF. CDR3 in DNA: TGCGCCAGCAGCTTTACAGGCGCTGAAGCTTTCTTT.

In this sample, this clonotype turned up a few times. This chain links TRBV14 with TRBJ1-1; D is perhaps TRBD1 (5 bases). The ends were cut back, 1 base at V and 0 bases at J, with 12 bases in the middle. From germline, CDR1 is SGHDN and CDR2 FVKESK. The CDR3 length is 16 residues. For the CDR3, the DNA is TGTGCCAGCAGCCAAGGGCGGGGGGTTCTGAACACTGAAGCTTTCTTT. Its protein product is CASSQGRGVLNTEAFF.

V gene TRBV27 combines with J gene TRBJ2-1; D is possibly TRBD2 (6 bases). CDR3 length equals 16 residues. Looked up from germline, CDR1 is MNHEY and CDR2 is SMNVEV (reference sequence). Trimming took off 7 bases at V and 4 bases at J, with 20 bases between the two ends. CDR3 nucleotides: TGTGCCAGCACCCGCGAGTCTAGCGCGAAGTACAATGAGCAGTTCTTC. This sequence encodes CASTRESSAKYNEQFF.

The genes are TRBV28 and TRBJ2-1, with no clear D. Germline CDR1 MDHEN, CDR2 SYDVKM. There are 12 residues in the CDR3. V lost 5 bases and J 10 bases, leaving 12 bases between the germline ends. The CDR3 DNA reads as TGTGCCAGCAGTCGGAGTTATCGGGAGCAGTTCTTC. The encoded protein is CASSRSYREQFF.

The chain links TRBV20-1 to TRBJ1-1; 7 nucleotides line up with TRBD1. Germline V gene sequence: CDR1 DFQATT, CDR2 SNEGSKA (reference sequence). J was trimmed by 4 bases and V by 6 bases; bases with no gene match: 8. The length of the CDR3 is 13 residues. CDR3 sequence: CSARRDSSTEAFF. CDR3 bases: TGCAGTGCCCGAAGGGACAGCTCCACTGAAGCTTTCTTT.

The chain carries TRBV5-1 and TRBJ2-7, with D possibly being TRBD1 (5 bases). The CDR3 contains 13 residues. Trimming stripped 0 bases from V and 9 bases from J, with 13 bases between. Looked up from germline, CDR1 is SGHRS and CDR2 is YFSETQ. CDR3: CASSLEGPTRQYF. CDR3 bases: TGCGCCAGCAGCTTGGAGGGGCCCACAAGGCAGTACTTC. Drawing the rest from reference TRBV5-1 and TRBJ2-7, the complete variable domain is KAGVTQTPRYLIKTRGQQVTLSCSPISGHRSVSWYQQTPGQGLQFLFEYFSETQRNKGNFPGRFSGRQFSNSRSEMNVSTLELGDSALYLCASSLEGPTRQYFGPGTRLTVT.

There are a few counts of this clonotype. The chain couples TRBV20-1 to TRBJ2-7; TRBD2 matches at 7 bases. After removal of 0 bases from V and 2 bases from J, the junction contained 4 bases not matched to a gene. CDR1 DFQATT and CDR2 SNEGSKA come from the germline V gene (reference sequence). The CDR3 loop spans 14 amino acids. The CDR3 DNA follows: TGCAGTGCTAGAGATCTGACTAGCCCCTACGAGCAGTACTTC. Its translation: CSARDLTSPYEQYF.

The chain links TRBV19 to TRBJ2-1, with unresolved D. V was cut by 1 base and J by 9 bases, with 16 bases left in between. Germline CDR1 LNHDA, CDR2 SQIVND (reference sequence). CDR3 length equals 15 residues. Written as DNA, the CDR3 is TGTGCCAGTAGTATAGGGGCGTATTACGGCAGTGAGCAGTTCTTC. It is translated as CASSIGAYYGSEQFF.

The chain carries TRBV7-2 and TRBJ1-5; no clear D. This CDR3 has 13 amino acids. Germline CDR1 reads SGHTA; CDR2 reads FQGNSA. V was shortened by 1 base and J by 4 bases, with 5 bases between the two germline ends. The DNA for the CDR3 is TGTGCCAGCAGCTTAGAGGAGAATCAGCCCCAGCATTTT. Amino acids: CASSLEENQPQHF. Full variable domain (missing parts from reference TRBV7-2 and TRBJ1-5): GAGVSQSPSNKVTEKGKDVELRCDPISGHTALYWYRQSLGQGLEFLIYFQGNSAPDKSGLPSDRFSAERTGGSVSTLTIQRTQQEDSAVYLCASSLEENQPQHFGDGTRLSIL.

This clonotype was detected a few times. The gene calls are TRBV7-8 and TRBJ2-3; tentative D call: TRBD2 (5 bases). There are 15 residues in the CDR3. Trimming took 2 bases from V and 8 from J, leaving 17 bases between them. The germline CDR1 and CDR2 sequences are SGHVS and FQNEAQ. The CDR3 loop is CASSLTFGMGSTQYF. CDR3 coding DNA: TGTGCCAGCAGCTTAACTTTTGGAATGGGGAGTACGCAGTATTTT.

This clonotype was seen a few times. This rearrangement joins TRBV29-1 to TRBJ1-1, with D hard to call. CDR1 is SQVTM and CDR2 is ANQGSEA in the germline V gene. CDR3 length equals 14 residues. V lost 1 base to trimming and J lost 1 base, with 10 bases between them. CDR3 amino acids: CSVEGQRKNTEAFF. In nucleotides, the CDR3 is TGCAGCGTTGAAGGGCAGCGCAAGAACACTGAAGCTTTCTTT.

This clonotype was observed a few times. This rearrangement joins TRBV28 to TRBJ2-1; D is unclear. Germline lookup yields CDR1 MDHEN and CDR2 SYDVKM. V was pared by 3 bases and J by 4 bases, with 13 bases between. This CDR3 spans 15 amino acids. DNA for the CDR3: TGTGCCAGCAGTTTGCAACCGGGTCCGTACAATGAGCAGTTCTTC. The encoded protein is CASSLQPGPYNEQFF.

Only a few counts were recorded for this clonotype. This chain links TRBV4-3 with TRBJ1-2; 7 bases map to TRBD1. Unmatched junction bases numbered 8, after V lost 4 bases and J lost 6 bases. The length of the CDR3 is 14 residues. Germline V gene sequence: CDR1 LGHNA, CDR2 YSLEER. CDR3 in amino acids: CASSRTDRADGYTF. CDR3 nucleotide sequence: TGCGCCAGCAGCCGAACCGACAGGGCAGATGGCTACACCTTC.

The chain joins TRBV5-4 to TRBJ2-1; D unresolved. This CDR3 has 13 amino acids. Trimming stripped 0 bases from V and 2 bases from J, with 3 bases between. Germline CDR1 is SGHNT and CDR2 is YYREEE (reference sequence). CDR3 region: CASSLGAYNEQFF. For the CDR3, the DNA is TGTGCCAGCAGCTTGGGTGCCTACAATGAGCAGTTCTTC.

In its sample, this clonotype was seen a few times. The chain joins TRBV20-1 to TRBJ2-3, with TRBD1 identical over 8 bases. J was trimmed by 4 bases and V by 7 bases; bases with no gene match: 10. Germline loops: CDR1 DFQATT, CDR2 SNEGSKA (reference sequence). There are 14 residues in the CDR3. The DNA of the CDR3 is TGCAGTGGGGCAGGGCAGGGGGCATCAGATACGCAGTATTTT. It codes for CSGAGQGASDTQYF.

This clonotype has only a few counts. The chain is built from TRBV29-1 and TRBJ1-1; the D is unclear. Germline V gene sequence: CDR1 SQVTM, CDR2 ANQGSEA. The CDR3 length is 13 residues. V was trimmed by 0 bases and J by 4 bases, leaving 9 bases between them. CDR3 bases: TGCAGCGTTGAAGATCTCACCATCACTGAAGCTTTCTTT. Translation: CSVEDLTITEAFF.